These 17 T cell receptor beta chains share one sample of origin, sequenced in a study of blood T cell repertoires in COVID-19. Produced via immunoSEQ multiplex PCR; TCRdb's table is partial and in-frame only. Altogether 200,000 to 300,000 clones are present, around four fifths being singletons, with the ten largest covering about 4%. The sequencing sample was made of peripheral blood. The receptors here all came from a man aged 45 to 65 with acute or convalescent COVID-19.

V and J are TRBV3-1 (or the pseudogene TRBV3-2) and TRBJ2-1; D is ambiguous. The CDR3 extends over 14 amino acids. With 1 base removed from V and 4 bases from J, the gap between germline ends came to 8 bases. Germline V CDR1 and CDR2: LGHDT, YNNKEL (reference sequence). CDR3 nucleotides: TGTGCCAGCAGCCAAGGGCAGGTTTACAATGAGCAGTTCTTC. Encoded protein: CASSQGQVYNEQFF.

This rearrangement joins TRBV30 to TRBJ2-3, with D unresolved. Trimming shortened V by 5 bases and J by 4 bases, and 10 bases separated the two germline ends. This CDR3 is built from 12 residues. Germline assignment: CDR1 GTSNPN and CDR2 SVGIG (reference sequence). CDR3 coding DNA: TGTGCCTGGGGAAGTGGGCCAGATACGCAGTATTTT. Translation: CAWGSGPDTQYF.

CDR3 in amino acids: CASSDGQGAYGYTF. DNA for the CDR3: TGTGCCAGCAGCGACGGACAGGGGGCCTATGGCTACACCTTC. The chain couples TRBV9 to TRBJ1-2; 11 nucleotides align to TRBD1. Germline values: CDR1 SGDLS, CDR2 YYNGEE. The ends lost 3 bases at V and 4 bases at J; junction bases unmatched: 2. This CDR3 is 14 amino acids long.

In its sample, this clone was seen once. The chain uses TRBV11-2 and TRBJ2-3, with TRBD1 as a possible D gene (5 bases). This CDR3 comprises 17 residues. The V gene's germline CDR1 is SGHAT and CDR2 FQNNGV. V lost 0 bases, J lost 3 bases, and 16 bases lay in between. The CDR3 region is CASSLDLQGASTDTQYF. For the CDR3, the DNA is TGTGCCAGCAGCTTAGATCTGCAAGGGGCCTCTACAGATACGCAGTATTTT.

This chain joins TRBV5-1 and TRBJ1-1; D gene unclear. The CDR3 totals 14 residues. CDR1 and CDR2 (germline): SGHRS, YFSETQ. The ends were cut back, 0 bases at V and 3 bases at J, with 9 bases in the middle. The CDR3 loop is CASSLAGRYTEAFF. In DNA form, the CDR3 reads TGCGCCAGCAGCTTGGCCGGCAGGTACACTGAAGCTTTCTTT.

The V call is TRBV10-3, the J call TRBJ2-7; 11 bases fit TRBD2. V gave up 6 bases and J gave up 5 bases; unmatched junction bases: 18. The CDR3 spans 18 residues. Germline CDR1 reads ENHRY; CDR2 reads SYGVKD. CDR3: CAIRTRDSRTSGFHEQYF. Written as DNA, the CDR3 is TGTGCCATCAGGACCCGGGACAGCAGGACTAGCGGGTTCCACGAGCAGTACTTC.

This clone showed up just a few times. The same CDR3 is also encoded by other DNA sequences in this sample. This chain connects TRBV7-8 to TRBJ2-7, with 10 bases that match TRBD2. V was clipped by 3 bases and J by 0 bases; unmatched bases: 2. CDR1 SGHVS and CDR2 FQNEAQ come from the germline V gene. The CDR3 contains 15 residues. The CDR3 loop is CASSFSSGSSYEQYF. CDR3 nucleotides: TGTGCCAGCAGCTTTTCTAGCGGGAGCTCCTACGAGCAGTACTTC.

V is TRBV11-1 and J is TRBJ2-5; the match to TRBD2 covers 13 bases. This CDR3 contains 15 residues. Germline V CDR1 and CDR2: SGHAT, FQDESV (reference sequence). With 5 bases clipped from V and 4 bases from J, the junction kept 4 bases outside the gene matches. The CDR3 reads CASSNGLAGVETQYF. CDR3 DNA: TGTGCCAGCAGCAATGGACTAGCGGGAGTAGAGACCCAGTACTTC. The variable domain in full, completed from reference TRBV11-1 and TRBJ2-5, reads EAEVAQSPRYKITEKSQAVAFWCDPISGHATLYWYRQILGQGPELLVQFQDESVVDDSQLPKDRFSAERLKGVDSTLKIQPAELGDSAMYLCASSNGLAGVETQYFGPGTRLLVL.

The genes are TRBV24-1 and TRBJ2-2; tentative D call: TRBD2 (7 bases). This CDR3 spans 14 amino acids. V lost 6 bases and J 6 bases, leaving 13 bases between the germline ends. CDR1 KGHDR and CDR2 SFDVKD come from the germline V gene. CDR3: CATSTGGSSGELFF. The CDR3 bases are TGTGCCACCAGTACGGGGGGCAGCTCCGGGGAGCTGTTTTTT.

The V and J genes are TRBV6-5 and TRBJ2-1; TRBD1 matches at 8 bases. The CDR3 contains 15 residues. Germline loops: CDR1 MNHEY, CDR2 SVGAGI. With 6 bases clipped from V and 2 bases from J, the junction kept 6 bases outside the gene matches. The CDR3 DNA sequence: TGTGCCAGCAGCTTAGACAGGGGCACCTACAATGAGCAGTTCTTC. This gives the protein CASSLDRGTYNEQFF.

This chain connects TRBV2 to TRBJ1-2, with D unresolved. Germline values: CDR1 SNHLY, CDR2 FYNNEI. Trimming stripped 8 bases from V and 3 bases from J, with 10 bases between. The CDR3 spans 12 residues. CDR3 in amino acids: CASAQVDYGYTF. CDR3 nucleotides: TGTGCCAGCGCACAAGTGGACTATGGCTACACCTTC.

Here the CDR3 DNA reads TGTGCCAGCAGTTACTCCCCCCAGGGGTTATACAATGAGCAGTTCTTC. Translating gives CASSYSPQGLYNEQFF. The chain recombines TRBV6-2 or TRBV6-3 with TRBJ2-1; D may be TRBD1 (6 bases). V was clipped by 0 bases and J by 4 bases, with 13 bases between them. The CDR3 sequence is 16 residues long. Germline CDR1 and CDR2: MNHEY and SVGEGT.

This clone occurred once. The chain carries TRBV24-1 and TRBJ2-1; tentatively, D is TRBD2 (6 bases). Germline V gene lookup returns CDR1 KGHDR and CDR2 SFDVKD. With 3 bases removed from V and 8 bases from J, the gap between germline ends came to 19 bases. The CDR3 has 16 amino acids. Here the CDR3 reads CATSDRGGGAQDEQFF. CDR3 nucleotides: TGTGCCACCAGTGATCGCGGCGGAGGGGCCCAGGATGAGCAGTTCTTC.

The V gene is TRBV20-1, the J gene TRBJ2-1; TRBD2 aligns across 10 bases. V was clipped by 3 bases and J by 5 bases; unmatched bases: 4. Germline assignment: CDR1 DFQATT and CDR2 SNEGSKA (reference sequence). The CDR3 spans 14 residues. CDR3: CSASPSGGDNEQFF. CDR3 DNA sequence: TGCAGTGCTAGTCCCAGCGGGGGGGACAATGAGCAGTTCTTC.

This rearrangement joins TRBV5-1 to TRBJ2-5, with 11 bases aligning to TRBD2. Germline V gives CDR1 SGHRS, CDR2 YFSETQ. The CDR3 length is 16 residues. J gave up 2 bases and V 4 bases, and 7 bases lay outside the gene matches. This chain's CDR3 is CASSTVLAGVQETQYF. The CDR3 DNA follows: TGCGCCAGCAGCACGGTACTAGCGGGGGTACAAGAGACCCAGTACTTC. The full variable domain, completed using reference TRBV5-1 and TRBJ2-5, is KAGVTQTPRYLIKTRGQQVTLSCSPISGHRSVSWYQQTPGQGLQFLFEYFSETQRNKGNFPGRFSGRQFSNSRSEMNVSTLELGDSALYLCASSTVLAGVQETQYFGPGTRLLVL.

V usage is TRBV2 and J usage is TRBJ2-7, with D possibly being TRBD1 (7 bases). The CDR3 is 14 amino acids. From germline, CDR1 is SNHLY and CDR2 FYNNEI. V gave up 6 bases and J gave up 4 bases, with 16 bases separating them. Here the CDR3 DNA reads TGTGCCAGCAGGGGGCAGGGGGGTTTGTACGAGCAGTACTTC. Protein sequence: CASRGQGGLYEQYF.

The chain joins TRBV2 to TRBJ1-2, with a weak D call TRBD1 (5 bases). The CDR3 sequence is 14 residues long. V dropped 1 base and J dropped 1 base, with 7 bases sitting between them. The germline V gene encodes CDR1 SNHLY and CDR2 FYNNEI. CDR3 DNA: TGTGCCAGCAGTGAAGAGGGGCTTAACTATGGCTACACCTTC. It specifies CASSEEGLNYGYTF.